Detailed here is one T cell receptor (beta chain). No antigen is known for it. V gave up 4 bases and J gave up 7 bases, with 7 bases separating them. The CDR3 totals 11 residues. The germline CDR1 and CDR2 sequences are MNHNS and SASEGT. The data were taken from a study of cytomegalovirus exposure and HLA in healthy donors. At the level of the study: HLA-typed donors contributed around 82 million unique TCRs, which were held in an early data release.

The study's findings and limits: V- and J-gene trimming in TCR beta was tied to a missense DCLRE1C variant by an analysis performed later.

The study ran its PCR with 60 Vbeta and 13 Jbeta primers. Libraries were prepared by immunoSEQ multiplex PCR; TCRdb keeps only in-frame clonotypes and omits some of them. The sample records 100,000 to 130,000 clones, 82% being singletons. Sequences were obtained from PBMCs. The source of this sequence is a man aged 25 to 40 in good health and CMV-seropositive. The chain couples TRBV6-1 to TRBJ1-2; D ambiguous. In DNA form, the CDR3 reads TGTGCCAGCAGTGTGGGGAGTGGCTACACCTTC. Its translation is CASSVGSGYTF.